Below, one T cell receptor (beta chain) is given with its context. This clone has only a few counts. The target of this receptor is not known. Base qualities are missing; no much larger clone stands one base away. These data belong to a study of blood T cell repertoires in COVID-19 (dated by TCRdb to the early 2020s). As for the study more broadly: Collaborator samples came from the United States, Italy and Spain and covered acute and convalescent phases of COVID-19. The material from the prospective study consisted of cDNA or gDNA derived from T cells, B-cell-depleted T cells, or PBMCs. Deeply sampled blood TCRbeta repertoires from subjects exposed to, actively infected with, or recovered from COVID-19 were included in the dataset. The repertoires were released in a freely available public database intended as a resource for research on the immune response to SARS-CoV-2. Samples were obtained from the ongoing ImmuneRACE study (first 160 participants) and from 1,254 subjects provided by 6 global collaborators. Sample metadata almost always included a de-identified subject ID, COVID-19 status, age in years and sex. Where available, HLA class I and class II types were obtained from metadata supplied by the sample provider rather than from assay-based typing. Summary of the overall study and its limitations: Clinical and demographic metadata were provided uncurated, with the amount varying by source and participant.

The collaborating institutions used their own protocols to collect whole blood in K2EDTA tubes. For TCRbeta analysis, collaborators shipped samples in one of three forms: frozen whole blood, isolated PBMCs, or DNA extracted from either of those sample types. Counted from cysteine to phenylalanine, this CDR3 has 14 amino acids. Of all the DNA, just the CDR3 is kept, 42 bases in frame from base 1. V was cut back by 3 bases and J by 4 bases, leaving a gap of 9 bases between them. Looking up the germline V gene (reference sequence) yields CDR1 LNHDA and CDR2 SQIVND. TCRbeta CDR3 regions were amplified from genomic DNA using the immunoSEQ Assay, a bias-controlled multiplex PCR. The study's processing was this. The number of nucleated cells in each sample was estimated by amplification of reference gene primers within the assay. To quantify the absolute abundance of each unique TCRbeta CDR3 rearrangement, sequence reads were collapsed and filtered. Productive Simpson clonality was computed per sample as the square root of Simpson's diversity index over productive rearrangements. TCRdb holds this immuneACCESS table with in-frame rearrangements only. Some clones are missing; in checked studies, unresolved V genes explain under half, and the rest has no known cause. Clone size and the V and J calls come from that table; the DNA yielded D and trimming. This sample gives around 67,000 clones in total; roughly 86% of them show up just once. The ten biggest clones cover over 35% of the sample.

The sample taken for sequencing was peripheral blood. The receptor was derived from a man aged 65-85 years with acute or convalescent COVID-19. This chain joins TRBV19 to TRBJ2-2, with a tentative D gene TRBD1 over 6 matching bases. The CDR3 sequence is CASSIPGVTGELFF. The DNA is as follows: TGTGCCAGTAGTATCCCAGGGGTCACCGGGGAGCTGTTTTTT.